These 30 T cell receptor beta chains share one sample of origin, sequenced in a study of naive and memory T cell subsets. The beta constant-region primer was an equimolar mix of two oligonucleotides covering TRBC1 and TRBC2. TCRdb processed the UMI-ligation and nested PCR reads anew with MiXCR; each CDR3 protein has one entry. The table lists roughly 140,000 distinct CDR3 sequences, over 15% of them singletons. Sequencing input: naive CD4+ T cells from blood. These receptors all come from a human donor in good health.

This clonotype was observed a handful of times. This rearrangement joins TRBV13 to TRBJ1-6, with TRBD1 matching over 7 bases. V shed 4 bases and J 7 bases; nucleotides not matched to a gene: 4. This CDR3 has 14 amino acids. In germline, CDR1 is PRHDT, CDR2 FYEKMQ (reference sequence). CDR3 in amino acids: CASSSTGQNSPLHF. The CDR3 coding sequence is TGTGCCAGCAGCTCCACGGGACAGAATTCACCCCTCCACTTT.

This clonotype was detected only a few times. The rearrangement joins TRBV28 to TRBJ2-5, with TRBD1 identical over 7 bases. CDR1 is MDHEN, CDR2 SYDVKM, per germline. This CDR3 has 16 residues. After removal of 6 bases from V and 4 bases from J, the junction contained 14 bases not matched to a gene. The CDR3 protein is CASSQGGMGRGETQYF. The CDR3 DNA reads TGTGCCAGCAGCCAAGGGGGCATGGGTCGAGGAGAGACCCAGTACTTC. Together with reference TRBV28 and TRBJ2-5, the CDR3 gives the full variable domain: DVKVTQSSRYLVKRTGEKVFLECVQDMDHENMFWYRQDPGLGLRLIYFSYDVKMKEKGDIPEGYSVSREKKERFSLILESASTNQTSMYLCASSQGGMGRGETQYFGPGTRLLVL.

This clonotype was seen a handful of times. The CDR3 region has the DNA TGTGCCAGCGCGCGGGACTCCTACGAGCAGTACTTC. Amino acids: CASARDSYEQYF. The rearrangement links TRBV6-2 or TRBV6-3 to TRBJ2-7; perhaps TRBD2 as D (6 bases). V lost 8 bases to trimming and J lost 0 bases, with 8 bases between them. The germline V gene encodes CDR1 MNHEY and CDR2 SVGEGT. The CDR3 covers 12 residues.

This clonotype was observed a handful of times. The rearrangement joins TRBV7-8 to TRBJ2-3; the D is unclear. Per the germline V gene, CDR1 is SGHVS and CDR2 is FQNEAQ. The CDR3 spans 13 residues. Trimming took 8 bases from V and 1 from J, leaving 10 bases between them. The CDR3 DNA reads TGTGCCAGCCGGCAGGCGCGCACAGATACGCAGTATTTT. Its protein product is CASRQARTDTQYF.

This clonotype was counted between two and nine times. The CDR3 coding sequence is TGTGCCAGCAGGCGGGGGCAGGGCAATCAGCCCCAGCATTTT. It translates to CASRRGQGNQPQHF. The chain links TRBV6-2 or TRBV6-3 to TRBJ1-5; D might be TRBD1 (6 bases). The CDR3 has 14 residues. Trimming cost V 6 bases and J 2 bases, with 11 bases left between them. Germline CDR1 and CDR2: MNHEY and SVGEGT.

J is TRBJ2-3 and V is TRBV29-1; maybe TRBD1 (5 bases). The CDR3 loop spans 13 amino acids. CDR1 and CDR2 from the germline V gene are SQVTM and ANQGSEA. Trimming left V 3 bases short and J 4 bases short, with 11 bases between. CDR3 in amino acids: CSVDRQGPDTQYF. In DNA, the CDR3 is TGCAGCGTTGATCGCCAGGGCCCAGATACGCAGTATTTT.

V is TRBV29-1 and J is TRBJ2-1; 15 bases are a match to TRBD2. This CDR3 is 18 amino acids long. Germline CDR1 SQVTM, CDR2 ANQGSEA. Trimming removed 7 bases from V and 0 bases from J; junction bases left unmatched: 10. CDR3 in amino acids: CSAGGTSGRKSSYNEQFF. Here the CDR3 DNA reads TGCAGCGCCGGGGGGACTAGCGGGAGGAAGAGCTCCTACAATGAGCAGTTCTTC.

This CDR3 reads CASSSSGGAMRQFF. The CDR3 coding sequence is TGTGCCAGCAGCTCGTCGGGAGGAGCAATGAGGCAGTTCTTC. V gene TRBV7-6 combines with J gene TRBJ2-1, with 7 positions matching TRBD2. From germline, CDR1 is SGHVS and CDR2 FNYEAQ. The CDR3 has 14 residues. Trimming at V came to 4 bases and at J to 12 bases, leaving 12 bases not matched to a gene.

There are a few counts of this clonotype. The chain links TRBV7-2 to TRBJ2-7; D is unresolved. Germline V CDR1 and CDR2: SGHTA, FQGNSA. The ends were cut back, 1 base at V and 6 bases at J, with 16 bases in the middle. The CDR3 has 15 residues. The CDR3 loop is CASSLGIFLNTEQYF. The CDR3 DNA sequence: TGTGCCAGCAGCTTAGGAATCTTTCTCAACACCGAGCAGTACTTC.

This sequence joins TRBV25-1 and TRBJ1-5, with D unresolved. V was clipped by 2 bases and J by 7 bases, with 18 bases between them. This CDR3 contains 16 residues. The germline V gene encodes CDR1 MGHDK and CDR2 SYGVNS. The CDR3 DNA reads as TGTGCCAGCAGTGAAGCAGGCTGGGGTTTTCAACAGCCCCAGCATTTT. Translating it yields CASSEAGWGFQQPQHF.

The rearrangement joins TRBV29-1 to TRBJ2-1, with TRBD1 identical over 9 bases. The CDR3 extends over 14 amino acids. Trimming removed 6 bases from V and 3 bases from J; junction bases left unmatched: 6. Germline CDR1 reads SQVTM; CDR2 reads ANQGSEA. CDR3 in DNA: TGCAGCGTCTACCGGGACAGGGACTACAATGAGCAGTTCTTC. Encoded protein: CSVYRDRDYNEQFF.

This sequence joins TRBV19 and TRBJ2-7; D gene unclear. Germline V gene data show CDR1 as LNHDA and CDR2 as SQIVND (reference sequence). The CDR3 has 17 residues. Trimming removed 3 bases from V and 0 bases from J, with 18 bases in between. The CDR3 sequence is CASSITFGQANSYEQYF. CDR3 sequence (DNA): TGTGCCAGTAGTATTACCTTTGGGCAGGCCAACTCCTACGAGCAGTACTTC.

The chain has TRBV27 and TRBJ2-4; D is possibly TRBD2 (6 bases). Germline CDR1 MNHEY, CDR2 SMNVEV (reference sequence). CDR3 size: 13 residues. V shed 10 bases and J shed 3 bases, with 13 bases lying between them. CDR3 in DNA: TGTGCCACCTGGGGTAGCGGCAAAAACATTCAGTACTTC. Its protein product is CATWGSGKNIQYF.

CDR3 sequence reads: CIGRVRYGYTF. CDR3 in DNA: TGCATCGGACGGGTGCGCTATGGCTACACCTTC. The V gene is TRBV20-1, the J gene TRBJ1-2, with D unclear. The germline gives CDR1 DFQATT, CDR2 SNEGSKA (reference sequence). The CDR3 extends over 11 amino acids.

Turning to this clonotype: At one end, the junction sequence differs from germline, possibly due to a read error. The J gene is TRBJ2-1, the V gene TRBV9, with 13 bases lining up with TRBD2. The CDR3 sequence is 13 residues long. Germline V gene lookup returns CDR1 SGDLS and CDR2 YYNGEE. The DNA for the CDR3 is TGTGCCAGCAGCGTAGGGACTAGCGGGAGTAGGCTCTTC. It codes for CASSVGTSGSRLF.

CDR3 sequence reads: CASSGTAGTGGANVLTF. The DNA of the CDR3 is TGTGCCAGCAGTGGGACGGCAGGAACGGGTGGGGCCAACGTCCTGACTTTC. V usage is TRBV2 and J usage is TRBJ2-6; D gene ambiguous. There are 17 residues in the CDR3. Germline-derived CDR1 and CDR2 are SNHLY and FYNNEI. V was clipped by 4 bases and J by 3 bases, with 16 bases between them.

This clonotype was picked up a small number of times. J is TRBJ1-2 and V is TRBV20-1, with TRBD1 as a possible D gene (6 bases). V lost 3 bases and J lost 3, with 17 bases in between. Germline V gene data show CDR1 as DFQATT and CDR2 as SNEGSKA (reference sequence). The CDR3 has 15 amino acids. The CDR3 spells CSASHLDRRDYGYTF. Written as DNA, the CDR3 is TGCAGTGCTAGCCACCTCGACAGGCGCGACTATGGCTACACCTTC.

The rearrangement links TRBV20-1 to TRBJ2-7; maybe TRBD1 (5 bases). This CDR3 comprises 14 residues. V was cut by 6 bases and J by 5 bases, with 20 bases left in between. Germline CDR1 DFQATT, CDR2 SNEGSKA (reference sequence). For the CDR3, the DNA is TGCAGTGCCAATGTGGTGGGGCCCAGACACGAGCAGTACTTC. Translated, it gives CSANVVGPRHEQYF.

This clonotype was seen more than once but under ten times. The chain links TRBV12-3 or TRBV12-4 to TRBJ2-1; D may be TRBD1 (6 bases). Trimming removed 2 bases from V and 7 bases from J, with 18 bases in between. The CDR3 is 16 residues long. CDR3 sequence reads: CASSLTGKSSGNEQFF. The CDR3 DNA is TGTGCCAGCAGTTTAACAGGGAAAAGTTCTGGGAATGAGCAGTTCTTC.

With respect to this clonotype: Sequence at one end of the junction differs from germline and may be a read error. The chain has TRBV7-2 and TRBJ2-7; D may be TRBD2 (5 bases). This CDR3 region has 16 residues. In germline, CDR1 is SGHTA, CDR2 FQGNSA. CDR3 nucleotides: TGTGTCAGCAGCTTAGCGCCGGGCAGACACTCCTACGAGCAGTACTTC. Protein sequence: CVSSLAPGRHSYEQYF.

The chain couples TRBV7-9 to TRBJ2-3; TRBD1 agrees at 11 bases. The CDR3 contains 17 residues. The germline V gene encodes CDR1 SEHNR and CDR2 FQNEAQ (reference sequence). Unmatched junction bases numbered 9, after V lost 3 bases and J lost 4 bases. The CDR3 spells CASSLIPGTGGSDTQYF. CDR3 coding DNA: TGTGCCAGCAGCTTGATCCCCGGGACAGGGGGGTCAGATACGCAGTATTTT. Drawing the rest from reference TRBV7-9 and TRBJ2-3, the complete variable domain is DTGVSQNPRHKITKRGQNVTFRCDPISEHNRLYWYRQTLGQGPEFLTYFQNEAQLEKSRLLSDRFSAERPKGSFSTLEIQRTEQGDSAMYLCASSLIPGTGGSDTQYFGPGTRLTVL.

J is TRBJ1-5 and V is TRBV19; maybe TRBD1 (6 bases). The germline V gene encodes CDR1 LNHDA and CDR2 SQIVND (reference sequence). The CDR3 consists of 13 residues. V lost 11 bases and J 7 bases, leaving 18 bases between the germline ends. The CDR3 region has the DNA TGTGCCGGGGGGGACACGGGTAAACAGCCCCAGCATTTT. Translation: CAGGDTGKQPQHF.

The chain recombines TRBV10-2 with TRBJ2-3, with D perhaps being TRBD1 or TRBD2 (5 bases each). V dropped 6 bases and J dropped 4 bases, with 14 bases sitting between them. The germline V gene encodes CDR1 WSHSY and CDR2 SAAADI. The length of the CDR3 is 14 residues. The CDR3, as DNA: TGCGCCAGCAGGCCAACAGGCGGGCCAGATACGCAGTATTTT. Translating it yields CASRPTGGPDTQYF.

This clonotype was seen ten or more times. V is TRBV5-4 and J is TRBJ1-1; D uncertain. The CDR3 runs to 15 residues. The V gene lost 0 bases and the J gene lost 4 bases, with 13 bases spanning the gap. Germline-derived CDR1 and CDR2 are SGHNT and YYREEE (reference sequence). The CDR3 loop is CASSLAADGSTEAFF. CDR3 DNA: TGTGCCAGCAGCTTGGCGGCGGACGGGAGCACTGAAGCTTTCTTT.

This chain joins TRBV3-1 and TRBJ2-5, with D unresolved. Germline V gene lookup returns CDR1 LGHDT and CDR2 YNNKEL (reference sequence). CDR3 length equals 12 residues. V dropped 2 bases and J dropped 5 bases, with 6 bases sitting between them. The CDR3 here is CASSQLGETQYF. The CDR3 DNA reads as TGTGCCAGCAGCCAATTGGGGGAGACCCAGTACTTC.

The chain recombines TRBV4-2 with TRBJ2-3, with TRBD2 identical over 12 bases. The V gene's germline CDR1 is LGHNA and CDR2 YNFKEQ. J lost 4 bases, V lost 0 bases, and 8 bases had no gene match. The CDR3 is 18 amino acids. The CDR3 protein is CASSQDSLAGGVADTQYF. The CDR3 coding sequence is TGTGCCAGCAGCCAAGATTCACTAGCGGGAGGAGTCGCAGATACGCAGTATTTT.

The chain employs TRBV20-1 and TRBJ2-7, with 12 bases identical to TRBD2. The length of the CDR3 is 14 residues. Germline V CDR1 and CDR2: DFQATT, SNEGSKA (reference sequence). With V trimmed by 5 bases and J by 6 bases, 8 bases remained unmatched. The DNA for the CDR3 is TGCAGTGCTCTAACTAGCGGGAGGTGGGGCGAGCAGTACTTC. Amino acids: CSALTSGRWGEQYF.

This clonotype showed up just a few times. The chain recombines TRBV15 with TRBJ2-2; D may be TRBD2 (6 bases). In germline, CDR1 is LNHNV, CDR2 YYDKDF (reference sequence). This CDR3 is 15 amino acids long. Trimming took 0 bases from V and 6 from J, leaving 11 bases between them. CDR3: CATSRDLARAGELFF. The DNA of the CDR3 is TGTGCCACCAGCAGAGATCTAGCGAGGGCCGGGGAGCTGTTTTTT.

This clonotype occurred a few times. The chain is built from TRBV7-2 and TRBJ2-3, with a possible D match to TRBD2 (5 bases). With 2 bases removed from V and 4 bases from J, the gap between germline ends came to 10 bases. Germline V lookup: CDR1 SGHTA, CDR2 FQGNSA. The CDR3 runs 14 residues. The CDR3 spells CASSLSAAADTQYF. CDR3 nucleotide sequence: TGTGCCAGCAGCTTATCAGCGGCGGCAGATACGCAGTATTTT.

The V and J genes are TRBV18 and TRBJ1-1; tentatively, D is TRBD1 (5 bases). The V gene's germline CDR1 is KGHSH and CDR2 LQKENI. The V and J ends lost 2 bases and 5 bases respectively, with 12 bases between them. The CDR3 consists of 14 residues. The CDR3, as DNA: TGTGCCAGCTCACCAGGGTCAGGGCAGACTGAAGCTTTCTTT. Protein product: CASSPGSGQTEAFF.